What follows are 29 T cell receptor beta chains derived from one specimen sequenced in a study of blood T cell repertoires in COVID-19 (dated by TCRdb to the early 2020s). The library was produced with the immunoSEQ multiplex PCR assay. TCRdb holds this immuneACCESS table with in-frame rearrangements only. Some clones are missing; in checked studies, unresolved V genes explain under half, and the rest has no known cause. The sample includes fewer than 200,000 clones, with around four fifths observed a single time. The ten most abundant clones make up under 8.5% of the sample. Material for sequencing was peripheral blood. These receptors were obtained from a middle-aged man who had recovered from COVID-19.

The gene calls are TRBV11-2 and TRBJ2-1; no definite D call. The V and J ends lost 3 bases and 4 bases respectively, with 10 bases between them. Germline CDR1 is SGHAT and CDR2 is FQNNGV. This CDR3 comprises 14 residues. CDR3 sequence reads: CASSFADEYNEQFF. The CDR3 bases are TGTGCCAGCAGCTTTGCGGATGAGTACAATGAGCAGTTCTTC.

V usage is TRBV4-3 and J usage is TRBJ2-1, with TRBD2 matching 7 bases. CDR1 is LGHNA and CDR2 is YSLEER in the germline V gene. The CDR3 is 14 amino acids. J was trimmed by 6 bases and V by 0 bases; bases with no gene match: 2. CDR3 DNA sequence: TGCGCCAGCAGCCAAGACGGGGGGTTCAATGAGCAGTTCTTC. Amino acid sequence: CASSQDGGFNEQFF.

The chain is built from TRBV4-3 and TRBJ2-1; D remains ambiguous. Germline assignment: CDR1 LGHNA and CDR2 YSLEER. The CDR3 sequence is 13 residues long. V lost 3 bases, J lost 7 bases, and 10 bases lay in between. This CDR3 reads CASSHNPGNEQFF. Written as DNA, the CDR3 is TGCGCCAGCAGCCACAACCCAGGAAATGAGCAGTTCTTC.

The chain is built from TRBV5-1 and TRBJ1-5, with D hard to call. Trimming removed 0 bases from V and 3 bases from J, with 4 bases in between. The CDR3 extends over 13 amino acids. CDR1 and CDR2 (germline): SGHRS, YFSETQ. CDR3 residues: CASSLAYNQPQHF. In DNA, the CDR3 is TGCGCCAGCAGCTTGGCCTACAATCAGCCCCAGCATTTT. Together with reference TRBV5-1 and TRBJ1-5, the CDR3 gives the full variable domain: KAGVTQTPRYLIKTRGQQVTLSCSPISGHRSVSWYQQTPGQGLQFLFEYFSETQRNKGNFPGRFSGRQFSNSRSEMNVSTLELGDSALYLCASSLAYNQPQHFGDGTRLSIL.

The J gene is TRBJ2-3, the V gene TRBV27; 9 bases are a match to TRBD2. J gave up 7 bases and V 1 base, and 6 bases lay outside the gene matches. The germline gives CDR1 MNHEY, CDR2 SMNVEV (reference sequence). CDR3 size: 15 residues. This chain's CDR3 is CASSLLASGTYTQYF. As DNA, the CDR3 is TGTGCCAGCAGTTTATTAGCTAGCGGGACCTATACGCAGTATTTT.

For the CDR3, the DNA is TGTGCCAGCAGCTTATCGGCTAGCGGGGCCTACAATGAGCAGTTCTTC. This codes for CASSLSASGAYNEQFF. The chain is built from TRBV7-3 and TRBJ2-1, with 9 bases matching TRBD2. Losses at the gene ends were 2 bases for V and 2 bases for J; bases not matched to a gene: 4. The CDR3 consists of 16 residues. From germline, CDR1 is SGHTA and CDR2 FQGTGA.

This clone was recorded only once. The chain couples TRBV29-1 to TRBJ1-2; a weak D match, TRBD1 (6 bases). Trimming took off 4 bases at V and 7 bases at J, with 22 bases between the two ends. The CDR3 extends over 15 amino acids. The germline CDR1 and CDR2 sequences are SQVTM and ANQGSEA. In nucleotides, the CDR3 is TGCAGCGTTGTGCAGGGGTGGATTTCATCACCTGGCTACACCTTC. Protein: CSVVQGWISSPGYTF. Combining the CDR3 with reference TRBV29-1 and TRBJ1-2 gives the whole variable domain SAVISQKPSRDICQRGTSLTIQCQVDSQVTMMFWYRQQPGQSLTLIATANQGSEATYESGFVIDKFPISRPNLTFSTLTVSNMSPEDSSIYLCSVVQGWISSPGYTFGSGTRLTVV.

The chain has TRBV6-2 or TRBV6-3 and TRBJ2-1, with 10 bases lining up with TRBD2. Germline trimming cut 4 bases from V and 4 bases from J; bases unmatched to any gene: 10. The CDR3 is 17 amino acids. Germline V gene sequence: CDR1 MNHEY, CDR2 SVGEGT. In nucleotides, the CDR3 is TGTGCCAGCAGTTTCTACAGGGAACTAGCGGGGTACAATGAGCAGTTCTTC. Protein: CASSFYRELAGYNEQFF.

J is TRBJ1-5 and V is TRBV5-5, with D perhaps TRBD1 (5 bases). Per the germline V gene, CDR1 is SGHKS and CDR2 is YYEKEE (reference sequence). The CDR3 extends over 17 amino acids. V was pared by 4 bases and J by 5 bases, with 22 bases between. CDR3 coding DNA: TGTGCCAGCAGCCTAAGACAGCTATTAGAAGGTTATCAGCCCCAGCATTTT. Its translation is CASSLRQLLEGYQPQHF.

The chain recombines TRBV15 with TRBJ2-7; tentatively, D is TRBD1 (5 bases). CDR1 is LNHNV and CDR2 is YYDKDF in the germline V gene (reference sequence). This CDR3 is built from 17 residues. V shed 6 bases and J shed 2 bases, with 23 bases lying between them. CDR3 bases: TGTGCCACCAGTTACTTTCTGGGGCAACGAACCCCCTACGAGCAGTACTTC. Residues: CATSYFLGQRTPYEQYF. Filled out from reference TRBV15 and TRBJ2-7, the complete variable domain reads DAMVIQNPRYQVTQFGKPVTLSCSQTLNHNVMYWYQQKSSQAPKLLFHYYDKDFNNEADTPDNFQSRRPNTSFCFLDIRSPGLGDTAMYLCATSYFLGQRTPYEQYFGPGTRLTVT.

The chain recombines TRBV23-1 with TRBJ1-1; maybe TRBD1 (5 bases). TRBV23-1 is an ORF; its function is uncertain. There are 14 residues in the CDR3. V was trimmed by 4 bases and J by 5 bases, leaving 14 bases between them. The DNA of the CDR3 is TGCGCCAGCAGTCCACGGGGACTTGGTACTGAAGCTTTCTTT. Translating gives CASSPRGLGTEAFF.

The chain has TRBV4-2 and TRBJ2-2, with 9 bases aligning to TRBD1. CDR1 is LGHNA, CDR2 YNFKEQ, per germline. V gave up 1 base and J gave up 9 bases; unmatched junction bases: 9. The CDR3 is 16 residues long. The chain's CDR3 is CASSQVGGQGNRELFF. The CDR3 nucleotides read TGTGCCAGCAGCCAAGTCGGGGGACAGGGAAATCGGGAGCTGTTTTTT.

CDR3 amino acids: CASSSTYYEQYF. For the CDR3, the DNA is TGTGCCAGCAGTTCTACGTACTACGAGCAGTACTTC. V is TRBV28 and J is TRBJ2-7; D gene unclear. Per germline, CDR1 MDHEN and CDR2 SYDVKM. Deletions cut 4 bases from V and 3 bases from J, with 7 bases between. The CDR3 length is 12 residues.

This clone was seen a single time. The gene calls are TRBV3-1 (or the pseudogene TRBV3-2) and TRBJ1-1; D not resolved. Trimming cost V 0 bases and J 4 bases, with 6 bases left between them. The V gene's germline CDR1 is LGHDT and CDR2 YNNKEL (reference sequence). This CDR3 region has 13 residues. The CDR3 region has the DNA TGTGCCAGCAGCCAAGATTGGCTCACTGAAGCTTTCTTT. Amino acids: CASSQDWLTEAFF.

The chain employs TRBV27 and TRBJ2-5; 10 nucleotides match TRBD1. This CDR3 has 17 amino acids. Germline trimming cut 8 bases from V and 2 bases from J; bases unmatched to any gene: 14. Germline values: CDR1 MNHEY, CDR2 SMNVEV (reference sequence). CDR3 nucleotides: TGTGCCAGCTTACCCTTTTCGGGGACAGGGGAACAAGAGACCCAGTACTTC. This gives the protein CASLPFSGTGEQETQYF.

This clone was seen a single time. The chain combines TRBV5-4 with TRBJ2-1; TRBD2 agrees at 7 bases. After removal of 0 bases from V and 8 bases from J, the junction contained 5 bases not matched to a gene. The CDR3 covers 14 residues. In germline, CDR1 is SGHNT, CDR2 YYREEE (reference sequence). The CDR3 coding sequence is TGTGCCAGCAGCTTGGAAGCGGGATTTGATGAGCAGTTCTTC. It specifies CASSLEAGFDEQFF.

This clone was seen a few times. V and J are TRBV7-8 and TRBJ2-7, with D possibly TRBD1 on 5 matching bases. The CDR3 spans 14 residues. Germline V CDR1 and CDR2: SGHVS, FQNEAQ. V was trimmed by 1 base and J by 0 bases, leaving 7 bases between them. This CDR3 reads CASSLGGVSYEQYF. CDR3 nucleotides: TGTGCCAGCAGCTTAGGGGGCGTCTCCTACGAGCAGTACTTC. The whole variable domain, remainder taken from reference TRBV7-8 and TRBJ2-7, is GAGVSQSPRYKVAKRGQDVALRCDPISGHVSLFWYQQALGQGPEFLTYFQNEAQLDKSGLPSDRFFAERPEGSVSTLKIQRTQQEDSAVYLCASSLGGVSYEQYFGPGTRLTVT.

The CDR3, as DNA: TGTGCCACCCCCCTCACTCCGGGAAACAAAAACATTCAGTACTTC. It yields the protein CATPLTPGNKNIQYF. The chain has TRBV27 and TRBJ2-4; a weak D match, TRBD2 (5 bases). CDR1 and CDR2 from the germline V gene are MNHEY and SMNVEV (reference sequence). Trimming took 10 bases from V and 3 from J, leaving 19 bases between them. The CDR3 runs 15 residues.

As DNA, the CDR3 is TGTGCCAGCAGTTCAGGGGGCGGTTTTCATGGCTACACCTTC. Translation gives CASSSGGGFHGYTF. The J gene is TRBJ1-2, the V gene TRBV6-2 or TRBV6-3; 8 positions match TRBD1. With 4 bases clipped from V and 6 bases from J, the junction kept 7 bases outside the gene matches. Germline V gene lookup returns CDR1 MNHEY and CDR2 SVGEGT. The CDR3 length is 14 residues.

The genes are TRBV2 and TRBJ1-2; D uncertain. V lost 4 bases to trimming and J lost 4 bases, with 13 bases between them. Germline-derived CDR1 and CDR2 are SNHLY and FYNNEI. The CDR3 is 14 amino acids. The CDR3 bases are TGTGCCAGCAGTGGCCAGGCGGGGATCTATGGCTACACCTTC. Translating it yields CASSGQAGIYGYTF.

V is TRBV28 and J is TRBJ1-5; 7 bases map to TRBD1. The CDR3 consists of 16 residues. In germline, CDR1 is MDHEN, CDR2 SYDVKM. V gave up 5 bases and J gave up 1 base; unmatched junction bases: 8. The CDR3 is CASSDNRGGSNQPQHF. The CDR3 region has the DNA TGTGCCAGCAGTGACAACAGGGGTGGGAGCAATCAGCCCCAGCATTTT.

The rearrangement joins TRBV1 to TRBJ2-3; TRBD2, as called in the table, went unchecked against the DNA. TRBV1 is a pseudogene. The CDR3 runs 17 residues. For the CDR3, the DNA is TGCACCAGCAGCCAAGATATCGAGCGGGCCCACACAGATACGCAGTATTTT. Protein: CTSSQDIERAHTDTQYF.

The table lists this clone with a count of one. J is TRBJ2-3 and V is TRBV27; 8 bases are a match to TRBD2. The trim removed 6 bases at V and 4 bases at J, leaving 6 bases unmatched. The CDR3 extends over 14 amino acids. The germline CDR1 and CDR2 sequences are MNHEY and SMNVEV (reference sequence). This CDR3 reads CASSLTSAADTQYF. The CDR3 DNA sequence: TGTGCCAGCAGCCTGACTAGCGCAGCAGATACGCAGTATTTT.

The rearrangement joins TRBV5-6 to TRBJ2-7; 8 bases agree with TRBD2. Unmatched junction bases numbered 9, after V lost 4 bases and J lost 3 bases. The CDR3 loop spans 15 amino acids. Germline values: CDR1 SGHDT, CDR2 YYEEEE. The CDR3 loop reads CASSLGGSGSYEQYF. The CDR3 nucleotides read TGTGCCAGCAGCCTGGGGGGGAGCGGGAGCTACGAGCAGTACTTC.

The chain is built from TRBV7-9 and TRBJ1-2; TRBD1 might be the D (5 bases). Germline V gene data show CDR1 as SEHNR and CDR2 as FQNEAQ (reference sequence). V was pared by 1 base and J by 1 base, with 13 bases between. There are 16 residues in the CDR3. The CDR3 is CASSLGEAGINYGYTF. The CDR3 nucleotides are TGTGCCAGCAGCTTAGGGGAAGCAGGGATTAACTATGGCTACACCTTC.

The chain links TRBV5-1 to TRBJ2-1; possible D gene TRBD1, 6 bases. V was pared by 0 bases and J by 7 bases, with 11 bases between. Germline V gene sequence: CDR1 SGHRS, CDR2 YFSETQ. This CDR3 is built from 14 residues. CDR3 DNA: TGCGCCAGCAGCTTGGCACAGGGTGTAAATGAGCAGTTCTTC. This sequence encodes CASSLAQGVNEQFF. Combining the CDR3 with reference TRBV5-1 and TRBJ2-1 gives the whole variable domain KAGVTQTPRYLIKTRGQQVTLSCSPISGHRSVSWYQQTPGQGLQFLFEYFSETQRNKGNFPGRFSGRQFSNSRSEMNVSTLELGDSALYLCASSLAQGVNEQFFGPGTRLTVL.

The genes are TRBV29-1 and TRBJ1-1; the match to TRBD1 covers 8 bases. The germline gives CDR1 SQVTM, CDR2 ANQGSEA. This CDR3 spans 14 amino acids. V shed 4 bases and J 3 bases; nucleotides not matched to a gene: 7. This CDR3 reads CSVGTGWLDTEAFF. In DNA form, the CDR3 reads TGCAGCGTTGGGACAGGGTGGTTGGACACTGAAGCTTTCTTT.

This clone has a single count. The chain carries TRBV11-3 and TRBJ2-3, with D maybe TRBD1 (5 bases). CDR3 length equals 14 residues. The V gene's germline CDR1 is SGHNT and CDR2 YENEEA. V was shortened by 2 bases and J by 2 bases, with 8 bases between the two germline ends. CDR3 loop: CASSLQGNTDTQYF. In DNA form, the CDR3 reads TGTGCCAGCAGCTTACAGGGCAACACAGATACGCAGTATTTT.

The rearrangement joins TRBV29-1 to TRBJ2-7; D possibly corresponds to TRBD1 (6 bases). Germline V lookup: CDR1 SQVTM, CDR2 ANQGSEA. V lost 6 bases and J lost 0, with 18 bases in between. The CDR3 consists of 15 residues. CDR3 sequence reads: CSVKLGQTPSYEQYF. DNA for the CDR3: TGCAGCGTCAAACTCGGACAGACCCCCTCCTACGAGCAGTACTTC.